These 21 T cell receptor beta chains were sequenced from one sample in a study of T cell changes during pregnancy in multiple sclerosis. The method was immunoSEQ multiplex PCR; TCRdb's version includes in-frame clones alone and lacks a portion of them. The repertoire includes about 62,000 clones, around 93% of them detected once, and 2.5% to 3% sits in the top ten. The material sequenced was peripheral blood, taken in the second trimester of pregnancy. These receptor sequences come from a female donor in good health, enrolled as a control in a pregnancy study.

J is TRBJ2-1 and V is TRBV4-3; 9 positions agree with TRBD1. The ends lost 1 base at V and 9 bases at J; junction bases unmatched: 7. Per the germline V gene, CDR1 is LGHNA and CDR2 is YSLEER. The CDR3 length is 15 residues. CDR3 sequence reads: CASSQGRQGVGEQFF. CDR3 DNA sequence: TGCGCCAGCAGCCAAGGCCGACAGGGGGTGGGTGAGCAGTTCTTC.

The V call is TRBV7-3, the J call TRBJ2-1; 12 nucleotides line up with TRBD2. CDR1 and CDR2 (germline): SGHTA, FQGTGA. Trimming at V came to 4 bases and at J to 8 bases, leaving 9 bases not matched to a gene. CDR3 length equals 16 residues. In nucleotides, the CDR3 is TGTGCCAGCAGCTCCGGACGGACTAGCGGGATCTATGAGCAGTTCTTC. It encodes CASSSGRTSGIYEQFF.

The CDR3 DNA reads as TGTGCCAGCAGCGTCGGTGACACCGGGGAGCTGTTTTTT. Protein product: CASSVGDTGELFF. This chain uses TRBV9 with TRBJ2-2; D gene uncertain. The V and J ends lost 2 bases and 3 bases respectively, with 5 bases between them. This CDR3 region has 13 residues. In germline, CDR1 is SGDLS, CDR2 YYNGEE.

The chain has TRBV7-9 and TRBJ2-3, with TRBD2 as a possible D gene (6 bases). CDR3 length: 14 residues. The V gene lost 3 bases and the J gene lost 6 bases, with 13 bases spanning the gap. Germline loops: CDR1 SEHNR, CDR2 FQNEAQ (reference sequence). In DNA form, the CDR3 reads TGTGCCAGCAGCTTCTGGGGAACTAGCGATACGCAGTATTTT. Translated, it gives CASSFWGTSDTQYF.

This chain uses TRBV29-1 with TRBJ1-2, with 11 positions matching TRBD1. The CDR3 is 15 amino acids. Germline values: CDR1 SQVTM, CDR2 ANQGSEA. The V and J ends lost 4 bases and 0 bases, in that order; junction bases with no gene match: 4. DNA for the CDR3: TGCAGCGTTGCGGACAGGGGGCTAGCTAACTATGGCTACACCTTC. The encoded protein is CSVADRGLANYGYTF.

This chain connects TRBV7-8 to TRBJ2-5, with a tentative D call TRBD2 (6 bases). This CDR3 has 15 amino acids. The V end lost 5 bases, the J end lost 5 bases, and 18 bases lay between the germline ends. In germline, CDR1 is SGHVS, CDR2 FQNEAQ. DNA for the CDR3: TGTGCCAGCAGCCCCTCTGGAGGGTTCGGGGAGACCCAGTACTTC. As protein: CASSPSGGFGETQYF. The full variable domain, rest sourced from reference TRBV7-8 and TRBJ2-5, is GAGVSQSPRYKVAKRGQDVALRCDPISGHVSLFWYQQALGQGPEFLTYFQNEAQLDKSGLPSDRFFAERPEGSVSTLKIQRTQQEDSAVYLCASSPSGGFGETQYFGPGTRLLVL.

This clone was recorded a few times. CDR3 sequence: CSARTGTDTEAFF. CDR3 nucleotides: TGCAGCGCGAGGACAGGGACGGACACTGAAGCTTTCTTT. The chain joins TRBV29-1 to TRBJ1-1; TRBD1 agrees at 8 bases. The germline gives CDR1 SQVTM, CDR2 ANQGSEA. CDR3 length: 13 residues. J lost 3 bases, V lost 7 bases, and 7 bases had no gene match.

CDR3 DNA sequence: TGTGCCAGCAGCGTAGCCGGGACAGAGTACAATGAGCAGTTCTTC. Its translation is CASSVAGTEYNEQFF. The chain employs TRBV9 and TRBJ2-1; 7 nucleotides agree with TRBD1. Trimming cost V 0 bases and J 4 bases; bases outside gene matches: 4. Looked up from germline, CDR1 is SGDLS and CDR2 is YYNGEE. The CDR3 is 15 amino acids.

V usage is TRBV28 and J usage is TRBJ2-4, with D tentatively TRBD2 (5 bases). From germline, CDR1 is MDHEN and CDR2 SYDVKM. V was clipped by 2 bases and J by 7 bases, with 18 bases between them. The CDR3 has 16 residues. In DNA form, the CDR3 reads TGTGCCAGCAGTTTAGGAGGACTGTATCGAGGGAACATTCAGTACTTC. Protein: CASSLGGLYRGNIQYF.

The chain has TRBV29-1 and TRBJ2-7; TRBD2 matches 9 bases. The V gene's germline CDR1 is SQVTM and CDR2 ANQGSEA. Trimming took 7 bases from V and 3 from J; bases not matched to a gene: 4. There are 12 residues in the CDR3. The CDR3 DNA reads TGCAGCGGGACTAGCGAGGGCTACGAGCAGTACTTC. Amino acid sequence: CSGTSEGYEQYF.

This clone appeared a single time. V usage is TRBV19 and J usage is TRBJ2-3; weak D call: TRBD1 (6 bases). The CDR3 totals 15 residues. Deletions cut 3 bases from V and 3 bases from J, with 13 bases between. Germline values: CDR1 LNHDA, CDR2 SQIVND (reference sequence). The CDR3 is CASSIRGRTTDTQYF. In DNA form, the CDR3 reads TGTGCCAGTAGTATCAGGGGTCGCACTACAGATACGCAGTATTTT.

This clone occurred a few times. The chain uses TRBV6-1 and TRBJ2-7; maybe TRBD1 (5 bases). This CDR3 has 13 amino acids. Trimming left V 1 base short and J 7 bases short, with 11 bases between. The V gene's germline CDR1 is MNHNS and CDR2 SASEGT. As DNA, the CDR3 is TGTGCCAGCAGTGAAGGTCCACAGGTAGAGCAGTACTTC. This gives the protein CASSEGPQVEQYF.

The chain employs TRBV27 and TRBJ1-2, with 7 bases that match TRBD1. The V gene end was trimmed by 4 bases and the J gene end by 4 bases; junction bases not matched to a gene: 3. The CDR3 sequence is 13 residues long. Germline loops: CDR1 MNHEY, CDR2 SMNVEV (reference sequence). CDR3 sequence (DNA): TGTGCCAGCAGTTCTGGGACAGCCTATGGCTACACCTTC. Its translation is CASSSGTAYGYTF.

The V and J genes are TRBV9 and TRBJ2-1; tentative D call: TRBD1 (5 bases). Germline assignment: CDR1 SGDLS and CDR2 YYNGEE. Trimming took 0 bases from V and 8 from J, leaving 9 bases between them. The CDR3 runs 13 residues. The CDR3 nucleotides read TGTGCCAGCAGCGTAGAAGGGGTGCATGAGCAGTTCTTC. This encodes CASSVEGVHEQFF.

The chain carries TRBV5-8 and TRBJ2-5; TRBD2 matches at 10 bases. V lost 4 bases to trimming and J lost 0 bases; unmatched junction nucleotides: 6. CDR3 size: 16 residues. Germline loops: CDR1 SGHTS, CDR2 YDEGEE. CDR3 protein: CASSLGGLADQETQYF. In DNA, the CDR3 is TGTGCCAGCAGCCTAGGAGGACTAGCGGACCAAGAGACCCAGTACTTC.

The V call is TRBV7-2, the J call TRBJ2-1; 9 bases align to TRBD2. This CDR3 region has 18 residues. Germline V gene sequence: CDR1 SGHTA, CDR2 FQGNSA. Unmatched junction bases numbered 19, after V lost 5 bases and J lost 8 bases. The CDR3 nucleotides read TGTGCCAGCAGCCTTAACCTTGTTGGCGGGGGGGCCAACGATGAGCAGTTCTTC. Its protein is CASSLNLVGGGANDEQFF.

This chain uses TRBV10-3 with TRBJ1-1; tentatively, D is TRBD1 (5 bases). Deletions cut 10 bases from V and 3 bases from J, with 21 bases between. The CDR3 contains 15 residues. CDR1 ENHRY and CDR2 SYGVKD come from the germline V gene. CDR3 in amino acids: CATAGGALWDTEAFF. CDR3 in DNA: TGTGCCACCGCCGGGGGAGCCTTGTGGGACACTGAAGCTTTCTTT.

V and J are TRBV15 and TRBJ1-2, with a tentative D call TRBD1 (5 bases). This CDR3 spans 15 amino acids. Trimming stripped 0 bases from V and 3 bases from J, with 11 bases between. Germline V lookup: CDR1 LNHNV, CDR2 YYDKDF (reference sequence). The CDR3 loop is CATSRDRGSYYGYTF. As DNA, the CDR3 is TGTGCCACCAGCAGAGATCGGGGGTCCTACTATGGCTACACCTTC.

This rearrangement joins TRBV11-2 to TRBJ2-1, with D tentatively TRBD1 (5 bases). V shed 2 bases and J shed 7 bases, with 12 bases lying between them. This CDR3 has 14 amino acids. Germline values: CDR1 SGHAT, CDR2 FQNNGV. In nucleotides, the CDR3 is TGTGCCAGCAGCTTATTCAGAAGGGGAAATGAGCAGTTCTTC. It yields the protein CASSLFRRGNEQFF.

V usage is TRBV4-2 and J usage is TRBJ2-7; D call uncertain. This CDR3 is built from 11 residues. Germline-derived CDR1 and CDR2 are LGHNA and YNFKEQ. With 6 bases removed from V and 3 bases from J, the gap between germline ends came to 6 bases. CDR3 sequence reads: CASRSSYEQYF. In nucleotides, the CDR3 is TGTGCCAGCAGGTCGAGCTACGAGCAGTACTTC.

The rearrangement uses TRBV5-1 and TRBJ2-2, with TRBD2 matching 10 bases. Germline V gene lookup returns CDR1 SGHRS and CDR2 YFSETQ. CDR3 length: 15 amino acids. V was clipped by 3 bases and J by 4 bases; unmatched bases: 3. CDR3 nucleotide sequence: TGCGCCAGCAGCTGGGTAGCGGGGGGCACCGGGGAGCTGTTTTTT. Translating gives CASSWVAGGTGELFF.